This record looks at one T cell receptor beta chain sequence and its context. Antigen unknown. The study reverse transcribed the entire isolated RNA, so it sequenced expressed TCRB transcripts. The assay was immunoSEQ multiplex PCR, and TCRdb's table has in-frame clones only and misses some. There are some 330,000 clones in the sample; 9.5% to 11% occur only once, and roughly 0.016% lies in the top ten. The sample originates from a study of beta chain features in type 1 diabetes. The study, taken as a whole, reports: Individuals with type 1 diabetes displayed fewer insertions and more deletions at VDJ junctions.

This CDR3 contains 15 residues. V shed 3 bases and J 9 bases; nucleotides not matched to a gene: 13. CDR1 is SGDLS, CDR2 YYNGEE, per germline. V and J are TRBV9 and TRBJ2-3, with 7 bases fitting TRBD1. Sequencing was performed on naive CD4+ T cells from blood. The TCR comes from a woman between 25 and 40 years old in good health. CDR3 coding DNA: TGTGCCAGCAGCGACCAAACCGGGACAGAATCGACGCAGTATTTT. This translates into CASSDQTGTESTQYF.